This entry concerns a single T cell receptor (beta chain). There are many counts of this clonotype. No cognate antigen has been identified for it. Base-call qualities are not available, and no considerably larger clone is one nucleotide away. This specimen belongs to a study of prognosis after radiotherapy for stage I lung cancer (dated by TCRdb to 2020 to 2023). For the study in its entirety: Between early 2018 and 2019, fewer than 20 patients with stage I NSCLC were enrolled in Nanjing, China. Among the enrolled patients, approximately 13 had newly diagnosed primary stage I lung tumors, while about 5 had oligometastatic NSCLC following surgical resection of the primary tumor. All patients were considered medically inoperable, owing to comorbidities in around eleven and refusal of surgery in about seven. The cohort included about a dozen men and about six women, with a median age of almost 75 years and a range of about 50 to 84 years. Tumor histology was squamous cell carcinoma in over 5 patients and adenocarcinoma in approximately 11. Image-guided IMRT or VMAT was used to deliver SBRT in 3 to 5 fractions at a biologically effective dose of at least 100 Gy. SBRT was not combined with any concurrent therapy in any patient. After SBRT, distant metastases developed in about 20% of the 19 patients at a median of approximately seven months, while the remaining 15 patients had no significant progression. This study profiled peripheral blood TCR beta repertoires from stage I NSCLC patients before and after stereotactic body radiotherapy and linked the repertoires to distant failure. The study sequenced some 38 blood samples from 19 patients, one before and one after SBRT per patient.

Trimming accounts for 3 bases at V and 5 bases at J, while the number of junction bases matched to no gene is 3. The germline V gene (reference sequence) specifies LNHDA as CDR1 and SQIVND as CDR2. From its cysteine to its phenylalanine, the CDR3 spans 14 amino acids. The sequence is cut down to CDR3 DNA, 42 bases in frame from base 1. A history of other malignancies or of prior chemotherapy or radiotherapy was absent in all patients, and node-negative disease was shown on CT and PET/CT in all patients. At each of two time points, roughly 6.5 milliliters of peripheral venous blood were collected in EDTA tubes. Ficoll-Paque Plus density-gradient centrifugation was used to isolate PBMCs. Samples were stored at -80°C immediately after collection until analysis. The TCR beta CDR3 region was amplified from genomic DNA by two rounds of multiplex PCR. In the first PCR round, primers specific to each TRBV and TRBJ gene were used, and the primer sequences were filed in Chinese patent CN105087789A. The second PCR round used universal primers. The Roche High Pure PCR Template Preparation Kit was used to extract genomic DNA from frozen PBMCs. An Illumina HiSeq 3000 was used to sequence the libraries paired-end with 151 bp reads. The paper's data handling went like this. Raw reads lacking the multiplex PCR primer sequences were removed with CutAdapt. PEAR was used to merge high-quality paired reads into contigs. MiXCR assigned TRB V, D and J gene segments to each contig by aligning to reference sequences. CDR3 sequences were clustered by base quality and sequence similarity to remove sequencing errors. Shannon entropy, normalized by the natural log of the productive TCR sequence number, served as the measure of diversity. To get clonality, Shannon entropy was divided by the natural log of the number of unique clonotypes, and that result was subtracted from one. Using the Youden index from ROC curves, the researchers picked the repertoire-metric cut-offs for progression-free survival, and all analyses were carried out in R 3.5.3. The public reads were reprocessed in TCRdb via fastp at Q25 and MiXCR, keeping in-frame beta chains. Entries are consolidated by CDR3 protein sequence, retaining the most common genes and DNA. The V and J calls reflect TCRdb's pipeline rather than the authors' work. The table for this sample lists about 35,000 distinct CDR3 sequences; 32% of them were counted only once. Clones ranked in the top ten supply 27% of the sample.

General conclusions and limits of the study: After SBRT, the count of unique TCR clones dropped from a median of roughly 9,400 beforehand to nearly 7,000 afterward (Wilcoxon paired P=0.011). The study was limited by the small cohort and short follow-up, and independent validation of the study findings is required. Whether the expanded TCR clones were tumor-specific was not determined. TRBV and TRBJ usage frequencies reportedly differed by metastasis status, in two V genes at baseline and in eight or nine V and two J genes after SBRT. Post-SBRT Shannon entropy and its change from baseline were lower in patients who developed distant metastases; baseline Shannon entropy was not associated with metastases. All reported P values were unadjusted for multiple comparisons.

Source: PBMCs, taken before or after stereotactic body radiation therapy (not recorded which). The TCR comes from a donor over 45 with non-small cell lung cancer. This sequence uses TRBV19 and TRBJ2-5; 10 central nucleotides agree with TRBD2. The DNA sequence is TGTGCCAGTAGTATGAGCGGGAGGGAGGAGACCCAGTACTTC. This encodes CASSMSGREETQYF.